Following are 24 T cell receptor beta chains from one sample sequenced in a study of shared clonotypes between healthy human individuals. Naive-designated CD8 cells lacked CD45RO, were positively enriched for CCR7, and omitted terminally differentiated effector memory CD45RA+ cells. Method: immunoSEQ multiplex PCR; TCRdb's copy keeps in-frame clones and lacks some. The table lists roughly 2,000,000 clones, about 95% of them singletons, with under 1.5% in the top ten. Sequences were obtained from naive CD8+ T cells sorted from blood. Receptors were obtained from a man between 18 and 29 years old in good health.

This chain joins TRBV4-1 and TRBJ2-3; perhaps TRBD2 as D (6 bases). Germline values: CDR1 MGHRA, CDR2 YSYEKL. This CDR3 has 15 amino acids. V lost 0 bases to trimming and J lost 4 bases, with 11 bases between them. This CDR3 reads CASSQERRGPDTQYF. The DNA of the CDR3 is TGCGCCAGCAGCCAAGAACGGCGGGGCCCAGATACGCAGTATTTT.

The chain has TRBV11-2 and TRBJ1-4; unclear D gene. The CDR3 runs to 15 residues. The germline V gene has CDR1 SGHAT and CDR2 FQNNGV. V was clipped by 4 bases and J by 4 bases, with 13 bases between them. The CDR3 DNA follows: TGTGCCAGCAGCTCCACCCTAGTGCTTAATGAAAAACTGTTTTTT. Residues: CASSSTLVLNEKLFF.

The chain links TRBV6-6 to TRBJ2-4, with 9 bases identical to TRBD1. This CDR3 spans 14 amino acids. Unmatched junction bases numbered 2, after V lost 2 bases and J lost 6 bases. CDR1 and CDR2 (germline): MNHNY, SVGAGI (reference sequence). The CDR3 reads CASSYDRGVNIQYF. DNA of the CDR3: TGTGCCAGCAGTTACGACAGGGGGGTAAACATTCAGTACTTC.

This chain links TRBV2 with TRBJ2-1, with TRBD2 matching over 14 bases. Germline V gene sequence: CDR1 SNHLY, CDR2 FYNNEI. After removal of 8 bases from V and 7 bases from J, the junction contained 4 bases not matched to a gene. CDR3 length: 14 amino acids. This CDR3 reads CASGGLAGVNEQFF. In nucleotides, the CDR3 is TGTGCCAGCGGGGGACTAGCGGGGGTAAATGAGCAGTTCTTC.

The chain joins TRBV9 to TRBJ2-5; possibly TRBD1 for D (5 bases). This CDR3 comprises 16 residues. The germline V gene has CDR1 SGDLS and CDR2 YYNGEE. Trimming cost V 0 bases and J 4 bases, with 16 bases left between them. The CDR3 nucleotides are TGTGCCAGCAGCGTAGGGTCCGAAACTCAGGGAGAGACCCAGTACTTC. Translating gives CASSVGSETQGETQYF.

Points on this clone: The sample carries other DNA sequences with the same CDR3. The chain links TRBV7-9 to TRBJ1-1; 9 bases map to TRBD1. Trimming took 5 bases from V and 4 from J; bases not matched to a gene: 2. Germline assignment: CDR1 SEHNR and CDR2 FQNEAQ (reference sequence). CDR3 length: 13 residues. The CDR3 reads CASSPTGGTEAFF. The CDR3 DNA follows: TGTGCCAGCAGCCCGACAGGGGGCACTGAAGCTTTCTTT.

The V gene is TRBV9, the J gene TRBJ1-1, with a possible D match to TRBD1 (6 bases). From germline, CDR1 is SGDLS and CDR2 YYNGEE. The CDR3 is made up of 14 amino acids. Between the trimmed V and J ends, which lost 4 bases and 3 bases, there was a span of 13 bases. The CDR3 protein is CASSFLQGYTEAFF. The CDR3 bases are TGTGCCAGCAGCTTTTTACAGGGATACACTGAAGCTTTCTTT.

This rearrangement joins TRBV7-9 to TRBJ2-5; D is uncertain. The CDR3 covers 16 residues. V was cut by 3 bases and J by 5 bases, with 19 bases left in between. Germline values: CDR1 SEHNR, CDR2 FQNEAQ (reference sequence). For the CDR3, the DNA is TGTGCCAGCAGCTTGATCCCGGACCCTTCGTCGGAGACCCAGTACTTC. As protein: CASSLIPDPSSETQYF.

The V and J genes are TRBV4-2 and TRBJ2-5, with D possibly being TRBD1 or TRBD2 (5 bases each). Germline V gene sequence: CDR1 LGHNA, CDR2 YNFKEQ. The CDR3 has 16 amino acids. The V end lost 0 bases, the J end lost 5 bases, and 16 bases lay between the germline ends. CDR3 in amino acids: CASSQDGEGLWETQYF. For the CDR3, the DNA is TGTGCCAGCAGCCAAGATGGCGAGGGGCTATGGGAGACCCAGTACTTC.

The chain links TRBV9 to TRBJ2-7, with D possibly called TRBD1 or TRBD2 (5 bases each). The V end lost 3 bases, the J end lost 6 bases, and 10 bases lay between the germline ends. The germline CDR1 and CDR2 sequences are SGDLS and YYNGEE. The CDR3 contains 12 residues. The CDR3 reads CASSGAGTEQYF. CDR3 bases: TGTGCCAGCAGCGGGGCAGGGACCGAGCAGTACTTC. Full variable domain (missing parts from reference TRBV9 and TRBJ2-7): DSGVTQTPKHLITATGQRVTLRCSPRSGDLSVYWYQQSLDQGLQFLIQYYNGEERAKGNILERFSAQQFPDLHSELNLSSLELGDSALYFCASSGAGTEQYFGPGTRLTVT.

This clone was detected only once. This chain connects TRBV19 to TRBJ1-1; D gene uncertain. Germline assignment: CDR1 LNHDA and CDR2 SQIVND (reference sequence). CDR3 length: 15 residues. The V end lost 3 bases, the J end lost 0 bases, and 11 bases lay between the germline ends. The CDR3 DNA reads TGTGCCAGTAGTATCCACACAGCTATGAACACTGAAGCTTTCTTT. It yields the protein CASSIHTAMNTEAFF.

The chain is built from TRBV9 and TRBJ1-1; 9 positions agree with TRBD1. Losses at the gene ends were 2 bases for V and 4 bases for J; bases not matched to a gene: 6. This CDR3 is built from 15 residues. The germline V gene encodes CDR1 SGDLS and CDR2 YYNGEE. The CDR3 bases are TGTGCCAGCAGCGTGGGGGGGACAGGGTCCACTGAAGCTTTCTTT. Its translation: CASSVGGTGSTEAFF.

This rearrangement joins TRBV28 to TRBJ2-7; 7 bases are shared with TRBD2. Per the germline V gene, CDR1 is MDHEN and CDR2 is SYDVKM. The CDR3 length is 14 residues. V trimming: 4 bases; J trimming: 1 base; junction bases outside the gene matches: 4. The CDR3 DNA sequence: TGTGCCAGCAGTTCGGTGGGGGGGTCCTACGAGCAGTACTTC. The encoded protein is CASSSVGGSYEQYF.

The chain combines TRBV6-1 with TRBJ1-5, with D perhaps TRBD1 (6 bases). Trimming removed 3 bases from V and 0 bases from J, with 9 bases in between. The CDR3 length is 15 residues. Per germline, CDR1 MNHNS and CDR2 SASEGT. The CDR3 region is CASSDPGVSNQPQHF. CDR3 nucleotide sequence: TGTGCCAGCAGTGACCCAGGGGTTAGCAATCAGCCCCAGCATTTT.

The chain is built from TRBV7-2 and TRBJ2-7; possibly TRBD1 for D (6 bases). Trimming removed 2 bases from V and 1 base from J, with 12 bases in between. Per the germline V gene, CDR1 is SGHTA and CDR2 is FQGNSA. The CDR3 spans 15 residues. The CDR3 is CASSLRGTVSYEQYF. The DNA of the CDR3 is TGTGCCAGCAGCTTAAGGGGGACCGTTTCCTACGAGCAGTACTTC.

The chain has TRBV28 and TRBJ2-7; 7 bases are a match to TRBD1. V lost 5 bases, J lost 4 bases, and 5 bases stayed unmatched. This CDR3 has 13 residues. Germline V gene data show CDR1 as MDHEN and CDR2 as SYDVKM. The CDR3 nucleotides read TGTGCCAGCAGTGACAGGACAGGTTACGAGCAGTACTTC. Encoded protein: CASSDRTGYEQYF.

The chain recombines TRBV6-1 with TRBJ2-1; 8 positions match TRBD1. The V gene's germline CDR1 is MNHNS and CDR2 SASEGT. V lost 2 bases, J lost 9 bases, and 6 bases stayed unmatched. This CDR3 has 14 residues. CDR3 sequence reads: CASSELRQGFEQFF. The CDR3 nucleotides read TGTGCCAGCAGTGAACTGAGACAGGGGTTTGAGCAGTTCTTC.

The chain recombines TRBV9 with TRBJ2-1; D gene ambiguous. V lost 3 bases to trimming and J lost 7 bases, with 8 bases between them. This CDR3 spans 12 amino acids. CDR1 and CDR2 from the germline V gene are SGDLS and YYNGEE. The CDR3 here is CASSAPRNEQFF. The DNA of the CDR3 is TGTGCCAGCAGCGCCCCCCGAAATGAGCAGTTCTTC. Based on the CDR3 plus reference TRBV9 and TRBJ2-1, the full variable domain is DSGVTQTPKHLITATGQRVTLRCSPRSGDLSVYWYQQSLDQGLQFLIQYYNGEERAKGNILERFSAQQFPDLHSELNLSSLELGDSALYFCASSAPRNEQFFGPGTRLTVL.

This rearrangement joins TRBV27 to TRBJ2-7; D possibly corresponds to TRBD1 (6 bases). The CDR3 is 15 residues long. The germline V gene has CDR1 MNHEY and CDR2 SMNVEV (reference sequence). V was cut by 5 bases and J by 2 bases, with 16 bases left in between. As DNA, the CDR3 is TGTGCCAGCAGTCCCTCTGGGGGCAGGGCCTACGAGCAGTACTTC. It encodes CASSPSGGRAYEQYF.

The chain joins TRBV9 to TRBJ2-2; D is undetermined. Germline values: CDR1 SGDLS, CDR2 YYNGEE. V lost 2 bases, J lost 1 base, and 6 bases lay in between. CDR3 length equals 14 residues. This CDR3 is CASSVTWNTGELFF. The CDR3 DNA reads TGTGCCAGCAGCGTCACATGGAACACCGGGGAGCTGTTTTTT.

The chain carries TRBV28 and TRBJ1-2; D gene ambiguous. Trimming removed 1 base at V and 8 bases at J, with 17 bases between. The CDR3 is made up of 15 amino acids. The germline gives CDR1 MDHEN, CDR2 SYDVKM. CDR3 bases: TGTGCCAGCAGTTTATCGATACCGTGGCCCCTAGGCTACACCTTC. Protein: CASSLSIPWPLGYTF.

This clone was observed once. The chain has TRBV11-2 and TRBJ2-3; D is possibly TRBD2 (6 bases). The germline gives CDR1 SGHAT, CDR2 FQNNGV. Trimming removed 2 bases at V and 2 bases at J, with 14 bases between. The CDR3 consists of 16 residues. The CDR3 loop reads CASSLLRDPFTDTQYF. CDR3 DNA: TGTGCCAGCAGCTTACTGCGGGACCCCTTCACAGATACGCAGTATTTT.

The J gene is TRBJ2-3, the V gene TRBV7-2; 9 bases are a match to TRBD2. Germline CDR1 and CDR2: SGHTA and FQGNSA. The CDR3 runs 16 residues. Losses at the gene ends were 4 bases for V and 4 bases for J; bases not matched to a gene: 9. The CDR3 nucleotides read TGTGCCAGCAGCTATACACCGGGACTAGCTTCAGATACGCAGTATTTT. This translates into CASSYTPGLASDTQYF.

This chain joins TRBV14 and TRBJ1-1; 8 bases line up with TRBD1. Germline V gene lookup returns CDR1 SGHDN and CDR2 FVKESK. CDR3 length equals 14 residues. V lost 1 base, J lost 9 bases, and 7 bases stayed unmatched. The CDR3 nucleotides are TGTGCCAGCAGCCAAGGCGACAGGGGTGTAAAAGCTTTCTTT. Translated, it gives CASSQGDRGVKAFF.